Below, 27 T cell receptor beta chains from the same sample are listed, as sequenced in a study of T cells after yellow fever vaccination. TCRdb fed the 5' RACE reads into MiXCR, producing one record per CDR3 protein. The sample yields over 65,000 distinct CDR3 sequences, 13% seen once. Sequenced here: CD8+ T cells not binding an NS4B(214-222) dextramer, sorted from PBMCs, sampled about 21 days after the first yellow fever vaccination. The receptors originated from a man aged 18 to 29 who received the YFV17D yellow fever vaccine.

This clonotype came up a few times. V is TRBV7-2 and J is TRBJ2-5, with D tentatively TRBD2 (7 bases). This CDR3 region has 15 residues. The germline gives CDR1 SGHTA, CDR2 FQGNSA. Trimming pared 7 bases from V and 4 bases from J, leaving 19 bases between. In DNA, the CDR3 is TGTGCCAGCAATTCCGTGGGGGGGCCGGGAGAGACCCAGTACTTC. It yields the protein CASNSVGGPGETQYF.

This clonotype was observed a few times. The gene calls are TRBV5-1 and TRBJ1-5; D unresolved. This CDR3 has 17 residues. Germline V gene lookup returns CDR1 SGHRS and CDR2 YFSETQ. Trimming shortened V by 4 bases and J by 0 bases, and 17 bases separated the two germline ends. The DNA for the CDR3 is TGCGCCAGCAGCGCAGAGGGAGGGCCCTATAGCAATCAGCCCCAGCATTTT. It specifies CASSAEGGPYSNQPQHF.

This clonotype showed up just a few times. The chain uses TRBV27 and TRBJ2-5; possibly TRBD2 for D (5 bases). This CDR3 has 20 amino acids. Trimming removed 5 bases at V and 5 bases at J, with 33 bases between. Germline CDR1 reads MNHEY; CDR2 reads SMNVEV (reference sequence). The CDR3: CASSPKARRVLVGTVETQYF. CDR3 DNA sequence: TGTGCCAGCAGTCCGAAGGCCCGCCGAGTACTAGTCGGTACCGTGGAGACCCAGTACTTC.

In DNA, the CDR3 is TGTGCCAGCAGTTTCGGGGGACGTGCTGAGCAGTTCTTC. Amino acid sequence: CASSFGGRAEQFF. The V and J genes are TRBV12-3 or TRBV12-4 and TRBJ2-1, with D perhaps TRBD2 (6 bases). Trimming left V 3 bases short and J 9 bases short, with 12 bases between. This CDR3 has 13 residues.

The chain couples TRBV12-3 or TRBV12-4 to TRBJ2-4; TRBD1 matches 7 bases. The CDR3 length is 15 residues. The ends lost 5 bases at V and 8 bases at J; junction bases unmatched: 12. CDR3 sequence reads: CASSPDDRVGDIQYF. CDR3 DNA: TGTGCCAGCAGTCCGGATGACAGGGTGGGAGACATTCAGTACTTC.

The J gene is TRBJ2-7, the V gene TRBV4-1; 9 bases fit TRBD1. The length of the CDR3 is 16 residues. Germline V gene data show CDR1 as MGHRA and CDR2 as YSYEKL. V lost 4 bases, J lost 3 bases, and 10 bases stayed unmatched. The CDR3 DNA reads as TGCGCCAGCAGCCCACTGGACAGGGGCAGTTTCTACGAGCAGTACTTC. Residues: CASSPLDRGSFYEQYF.

In this sample, this clonotype turned up a few times. The chain recombines TRBV4-1 with TRBJ2-3; tentatively, D is TRBD2 (5 bases). Germline loops: CDR1 MGHRA, CDR2 YSYEKL. V was shortened by 4 bases and J by 3 bases, with 14 bases between the two germline ends. The CDR3 runs to 15 residues. Here the CDR3 reads CASSPRPDSTDTQYF. The CDR3 DNA reads TGCGCCAGCAGCCCGCGTCCGGACTCTACAGATACGCAGTATTTT.

V and J are TRBV30 and TRBJ2-1, with unresolved D. The CDR3 length is 10 residues. Between the trimmed V and J ends, which lost 0 bases and 9 bases, there was a span of 3 bases. Germline V lookup: CDR1 GTSNPN, CDR2 SVGIG (reference sequence). CDR3 in amino acids: CAWSVVEQFF. For the CDR3, the DNA is TGTGCCTGGAGTGTAGTTGAGCAGTTCTTC.

This chain connects TRBV6-1 to TRBJ2-2; 11 nucleotides match TRBD1. CDR3 size: 15 residues. V dropped 6 bases and J dropped 10; count of bases not matched to a gene: 10. CDR1 MNHNS and CDR2 SASEGT come from the germline V gene. CDR3: CASSGTGGNHEELFF. CDR3 nucleotides: TGTGCCAGCAGCGGGACAGGGGGTAATCACGAGGAGCTGTTTTTT.

In this sample, this clonotype turned up many times. This rearrangement joins TRBV20-1 to TRBJ1-1; 8 nucleotides agree with TRBD1. Per the germline V gene, CDR1 is DFQATT and CDR2 is SNEGSKA (reference sequence). The trim removed 1 base at V and 10 bases at J, leaving 8 bases unmatched. The CDR3 sequence is 13 residues long. The CDR3 reads CSARGLGQVTAFF. As DNA, the CDR3 is TGCAGTGCTAGAGGCTTGGGACAGGTAACAGCTTTCTTT.

The chain recombines TRBV7-2 with TRBJ1-5; D call uncertain. From germline, CDR1 is SGHTA and CDR2 FQGNSA. V was pared by 5 bases and J by 3 bases, with 11 bases between. This CDR3 spans 14 amino acids. Here the CDR3 DNA reads TGTGCCAGCAGCCTCGAGGTCTACAATCAGCCCCAGCATTTT. Translating gives CASSLEVYNQPQHF.

This chain links TRBV7-7 with TRBJ2-1, with TRBD2 identical over 7 bases. The CDR3 sequence is 16 residues long. Germline lookup yields CDR1 SSHAT and CDR2 FNYEAQ (reference sequence). V gave up 6 bases and J gave up 4 bases; unmatched junction bases: 12. CDR3: CASSPRVAGGYNEQFF. The CDR3 bases are TGTGCCAGCAGTCCGAGGGTCGCCGGGGGGTACAATGAGCAGTTCTTC.

This clonotype came up many times. The chain recombines TRBV27 with TRBJ2-6, with a possible D match to TRBD1 (5 bases). Trimming removed 5 bases from V and 0 bases from J, with 14 bases in between. The CDR3 has 17 residues. CDR1 and CDR2 from the germline V gene are MNHEY and SMNVEV (reference sequence). The CDR3 is CASSPIDGHSGANVLTF. The CDR3 DNA sequence: TGTGCCAGCAGTCCGATAGACGGACACTCTGGGGCCAACGTCCTGACTTTC.

This clonotype showed up just a few times. This chain uses TRBV28 with TRBJ2-1; unclear D gene. The ends were cut back, 6 bases at V and 6 bases at J, with 12 bases in the middle. This CDR3 contains 13 residues. CDR1 is MDHEN, CDR2 SYDVKM, per germline. The CDR3, as DNA: TGTGCCAGCAGAACTTGGACGTCCAATGAGCAGTTCTTC. Translation: CASRTWTSNEQFF.

The rearrangement links TRBV20-1 to TRBJ2-3, with 7 bases fitting TRBD1. CDR1 is DFQATT, CDR2 SNEGSKA, per germline (reference sequence). This CDR3 comprises 15 residues. The trim removed 0 bases at V and 3 bases at J, leaving 6 bases unmatched. CDR3 sequence: CSARDVRGLTDTQYF. In DNA, the CDR3 is TGCAGTGCTAGAGATGTCAGGGGGTTAACAGATACGCAGTATTTT.

This clonotype was seen a handful of times. This rearrangement joins TRBV7-9 to TRBJ2-5, with a weak D call TRBD1 (5 bases). The CDR3 contains 14 residues. CDR1 and CDR2 (germline): SEHNR, FQNEAQ (reference sequence). Deletions cut 0 bases from V and 2 bases from J, with 7 bases between. The CDR3 DNA reads as TGTGCCAGCAGCTTAGCGGGGCTACAAGAGACCCAGTACTTC. Its protein product is CASSLAGLQETQYF.

This clonotype was seen more than once but under ten times. V usage is TRBV29-1 and J usage is TRBJ1-1; maybe TRBD1 (6 bases). Germline V gene sequence: CDR1 SQVTM, CDR2 ANQGSEA. V gave up 2 bases and J gave up 4 bases, with 8 bases separating them. The CDR3 consists of 12 residues. The CDR3 reads CSVENRVTEAFF. CDR3 bases: TGCAGCGTTGAAAACAGGGTCACTGAAGCTTTCTTT.

This clonotype was seen a handful of times. The J gene is TRBJ2-4, the V gene TRBV6-5, with no clear D. Germline values: CDR1 MNHEY, CDR2 SVGAGI. This CDR3 has 13 residues. Trimming removed 0 bases at V and 8 bases at J, with 8 bases between. CDR3 loop: CASSYSSEDIQYF. The CDR3 DNA is TGTGCCAGCAGTTACTCATCCGAGGACATTCAGTACTTC.

As DNA, the CDR3 is TGTGCCAGCAGCTGGACATCCGGGACTAGCGCTGAGCAGTTCTTC. It translates to CASSWTSGTSAEQFF. V usage is TRBV11-2 and J usage is TRBJ2-1; 10 bases map to TRBD2. V trimming: 4 bases; J trimming: 9 bases; junction bases outside the gene matches: 9. The CDR3 runs to 15 residues. CDR1 is SGHAT and CDR2 is FQNNGV in the germline V gene.

This chain links TRBV27 with TRBJ2-7; TRBD1 agrees at 9 bases. The germline V gene encodes CDR1 MNHEY and CDR2 SMNVEV (reference sequence). Trimming at V came to 5 bases and at J to 4 bases, leaving 9 bases not matched to a gene. This CDR3 has 15 amino acids. The CDR3 reads CASSPSGTGFYEQYF. The CDR3 DNA sequence: TGTGCCAGCAGTCCATCCGGGACAGGGTTTTACGAGCAGTACTTC.

V usage is TRBV6-5 and J usage is TRBJ2-3, with TRBD1 matching over 9 bases. This CDR3 comprises 15 residues. The trim removed 4 bases at V and 4 bases at J, leaving 6 bases unmatched. From germline, CDR1 is MNHEY and CDR2 SVGAGI. The CDR3 region has the DNA TGTGCCAGCAGTTCTACAGGGGGCGTAGCAGATACGCAGTATTTT. Residues: CASSSTGGVADTQYF.

The chain carries TRBV15 and TRBJ1-1; D ambiguous. The CDR3 contains 13 residues. Trimming took off 2 bases at V and 10 bases at J, with 14 bases between the two ends. Germline V gene data show CDR1 as LNHNV and CDR2 as YYDKDF (reference sequence). The CDR3 sequence is CATSRSGAKGAFF. Written as DNA, the CDR3 is TGTGCCACCAGCAGATCTGGTGCAAAGGGAGCTTTCTTT.

This clonotype was picked up a small number of times. The chain links TRBV14 to TRBJ1-2; D call uncertain. V gave up 0 bases and J gave up 7 bases, with 12 bases separating them. This CDR3 region has 14 residues. Germline V gene sequence: CDR1 SGHDN, CDR2 FVKESK. CDR3 residues: CASSQDRALTGYTF. CDR3 DNA: TGTGCCAGCAGCCAAGATCGGGCACTGACTGGCTACACCTTC.

This clonotype was recorded a few times. The chain carries TRBV5-1 and TRBJ2-1, with TRBD1 matching 9 bases. The CDR3 runs 14 residues. Germline CDR1 reads SGHRS; CDR2 reads YFSETQ. V shed 4 bases, J shed 7 bases, and the junction held 6 bases outside the gene matches. The CDR3 sequence: CASSPYRGHNEQFF. The CDR3 coding sequence is TGCGCCAGCAGCCCATACAGGGGGCATAATGAGCAGTTCTTC.

V usage is TRBV7-8 and J usage is TRBJ2-1, with 14 bases matching TRBD2. This CDR3 spans 14 amino acids. Germline-derived CDR1 and CDR2 are SGHVS and FQNEAQ. J was trimmed by 7 bases and V by 7 bases; bases with no gene match: 3. The CDR3 reads CASTGTSGGNEQFF. The DNA of the CDR3 is TGTGCCAGCACTGGGACTAGCGGGGGAAATGAGCAGTTCTTC.

In its sample, this clonotype was seen a few times. The gene calls are TRBV7-3 and TRBJ1-1; D unresolved. This CDR3 has 13 amino acids. Germline V gene lookup returns CDR1 SGHTA and CDR2 FQGTGA. Trimming left V 5 bases short and J 8 bases short, with 15 bases between. The CDR3 here is CASSPKWGAEAFF. In nucleotides, the CDR3 is TGTGCCAGCAGCCCGAAGTGGGGAGCCGAAGCTTTCTTT.

This sequence joins TRBV7-6 and TRBJ2-3; TRBD2 matches 9 bases. V gave up 2 bases and J gave up 6 bases; unmatched junction bases: 12. The V gene's germline CDR1 is SGHVS and CDR2 FNYEAQ. The CDR3 extends over 17 amino acids. CDR3 DNA sequence: TGTGCCAGCAGCTTATCCTCGGGACTAGCTTTATCGGATACGCAGTATTTT. Its translation: CASSLSSGLALSDTQYF.